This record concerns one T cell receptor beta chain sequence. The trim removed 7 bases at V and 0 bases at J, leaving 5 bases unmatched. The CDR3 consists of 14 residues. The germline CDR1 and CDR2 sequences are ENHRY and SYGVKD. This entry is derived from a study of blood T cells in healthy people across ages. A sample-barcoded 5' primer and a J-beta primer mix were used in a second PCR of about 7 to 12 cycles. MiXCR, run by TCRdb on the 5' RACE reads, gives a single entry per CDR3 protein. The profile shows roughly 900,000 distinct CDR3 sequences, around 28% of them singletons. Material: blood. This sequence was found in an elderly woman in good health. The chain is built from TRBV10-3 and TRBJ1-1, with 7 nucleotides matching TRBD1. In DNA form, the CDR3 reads TGTGCCATCAAGGGACAGCTAATGAACACTGAAGCTTTCTTT. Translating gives CAIKGQLMNTEAFF.